This TCR beta chain was recorded in a study of T-cell reconstitution after alpha-beta-depleted transplantation in children. Study findings and constraints: From newly produced T cells came most of the T-cell counts and diversity one year after transplant. It was surviving recipient T cells and thymic progenitors that gave some patients high TCRbeta diversity at day 60. Alpha-beta T cells present about two months after transplant were reported to originate from several hundred expanded graft clones.

TCRbeta library construction was performed incorporating unique molecular identifiers. MiXCR was run by TCRdb on the PCR reads, yielding one entry per CDR3 protein. The sample holds approximately 800,000 distinct CDR3 sequences, about 15% seen once. CDR1 and CDR2 from the germline V gene are KGHSH and LQKENI. The CDR3 contains 16 residues. Trimming cost V 2 bases and J 5 bases, with 18 bases left between them. As for this clonotype: What it binds is not known.

This sample comprised PBMCs, mostly from graft donor cells, obtained 360 days after TCRalphabeta/CD19-depleted stem cell transplant. The chain is built from TRBV18 and TRBJ1-2, with D unclear. This TCR came from a male patient between 10 and 17 years old who had a stem cell transplant for acute lymphoblastic leukemia, so the T cells may come from the graft donor. The CDR3 DNA reads as TGTGCCAGCTCACCATCGGACGGCTCCGCCATTTATGGCTACACCTTC. It specifies CASSPSDGSAIYGYTF.